What follows are 32 T cell receptor beta chains derived from one specimen sequenced in a study of T cell clones after liver transplantation. Only in-frame clones appear in the TCRdb table, and some are missing; sequencing was by immunoSEQ multiplex PCR. The data show some 34,000 clones, 90% to 95% seen once. The sample in question was CD8+ T cells from blood, obtained 12 months after liver transplant. The receptors were gathered from a human patient who received a liver transplant. Some T cells may be provided by the graft donor.

This clone was seen just once. J is TRBJ2-3 and V is TRBV4-2, with D unresolved. Germline CDR1 reads LGHNA; CDR2 reads YNFKEQ. The CDR3 sequence is 15 residues long. V lost 4 bases, J lost 2 bases, and 13 bases lay in between. Written as DNA, the CDR3 is TGTGCCAGCAGCCTATGGACCCAGGTCACAGATACGCAGTATTTT. This encodes CASSLWTQVTDTQYF.

The chain joins TRBV4-2 to TRBJ2-7; tentative D call: TRBD1 (5 bases). The CDR3 extends over 13 amino acids. From germline, CDR1 is LGHNA and CDR2 YNFKEQ. Trimming removed 1 base at V and 3 bases at J, with 7 bases between. CDR3 DNA: TGTGCCAGCAGCCAAGGGGGCAGCTACGAGCAGTACTTC. Amino acids: CASSQGGSYEQYF.

The CDR3 sequence: CASRNTDTQYF. In DNA, the CDR3 is TGTGCCAGCAGAAACACAGATACGCAGTATTTT. This sequence joins TRBV6-5 and TRBJ2-3; D unclear. Trimming cost V 6 bases and J 2 bases, with 3 bases left between them. This CDR3 spans 11 amino acids. CDR1 is MNHEY and CDR2 is SVGAGI in the germline V gene.

V usage is TRBV28 and J usage is TRBJ2-1; D remains unclear. V was cut by 3 bases and J by 6 bases, with 9 bases left in between. This CDR3 comprises 13 residues. Germline V gene data show CDR1 as MDHEN and CDR2 as SYDVKM. CDR3 region: CASSFGERNEQFF. CDR3 bases: TGTGCCAGCAGTTTCGGTGAGCGCAATGAGCAGTTCTTC. The variable domain in full, completed from reference TRBV28 and TRBJ2-1, reads DVKVTQSSRYLVKRTGEKVFLECVQDMDHENMFWYRQDPGLGLRLIYFSYDVKMKEKGDIPEGYSVSREKKERFSLILESASTNQTSMYLCASSFGERNEQFFGPGTRLTVL.

CDR3: CASSLSLVGYVYEQYF. As DNA, the CDR3 is TGTGCCAGCAGCCTCAGCCTGGTAGGTTATGTCTACGAGCAGTACTTC. The chain uses TRBV11-2 and TRBJ2-7; D unresolved. Trimming removed 5 bases from V and 3 bases from J, with 20 bases in between. CDR1 and CDR2 from the germline V gene are SGHAT and FQNNGV. This CDR3 region has 16 residues.

This clone was counted between two and nine times. The V gene is TRBV30, the J gene TRBJ2-3, with unresolved D. Trimming stripped 2 bases from V and 2 bases from J, with 8 bases between. The CDR3 extends over 13 amino acids. Per germline, CDR1 GTSNPN and CDR2 SVGIG (reference sequence). Here the CDR3 reads CAWSRWDTDTQYF. The CDR3 nucleotides are TGTGCCTGGAGTCGGTGGGACACAGATACGCAGTATTTT.

The chain links TRBV6-1 to TRBJ1-3; D gene ambiguous. The CDR3 sequence is 14 residues long. V was trimmed by 5 bases and J by 3 bases, leaving 11 bases between them. Germline CDR1 is MNHNS and CDR2 is SASEGT. CDR3 bases: TGTGCCAGCAGTATACAACAGTTTGGAAACACCATATATTTT. Protein: CASSIQQFGNTIYF.

V is TRBV28 and J is TRBJ2-5; D is undetermined. This CDR3 spans 15 amino acids. Trimming shortened V by 5 bases and J by 4 bases, and 17 bases separated the two germline ends. Germline values: CDR1 MDHEN, CDR2 SYDVKM. CDR3 loop: CASSPDVQVRETQYF. As DNA, the CDR3 is TGTGCCAGCAGTCCGGACGTCCAGGTGAGAGAGACCCAGTACTTC. Combining the CDR3 with reference TRBV28 and TRBJ2-5 gives the whole variable domain DVKVTQSSRYLVKRTGEKVFLECVQDMDHENMFWYRQDPGLGLRLIYFSYDVKMKEKGDIPEGYSVSREKKERFSLILESASTNQTSMYLCASSPDVQVRETQYFGPGTRLLVL.

This chain connects TRBV7-6 to TRBJ2-3; 11 bases agree with TRBD2. V lost 1 base, J lost 2 bases, and 5 bases stayed unmatched. The germline gives CDR1 SGHVS, CDR2 FNYEAQ. This CDR3 is 17 amino acids long. The CDR3 sequence: CASSLGVTSGATDTQYF. DNA of the CDR3: TGTGCCAGCAGCTTAGGGGTGACTAGCGGGGCCACAGATACGCAGTATTTT.

This clone showed up just once. V usage is TRBV2 and J usage is TRBJ2-3, with D perhaps matching TRBD1 (8 bases). Germline values: CDR1 SNHLY, CDR2 FYNNEI. V lost 5 bases, J lost 3 bases, and 15 bases lay in between. This CDR3 is built from 15 residues. The DNA for the CDR3 is TGTGCCAGCAGTACAGGGGGGGCAGAAACAGATACGCAGTATTTT. As protein: CASSTGGAETDTQYF.

The J gene is TRBJ2-2, the V gene TRBV28; perhaps D is TRBD1 or TRBD2 (5 bases each). The CDR3 is 15 amino acids. Germline assignment: CDR1 MDHEN and CDR2 SYDVKM. Trimming removed 5 bases at V and 1 base at J, with 11 bases between. CDR3 in amino acids: CASSQGTVNTGELFF. The CDR3 DNA sequence: TGTGCCAGCAGTCAAGGGACGGTGAACACCGGGGAGCTGTTTTTT.

The chain joins TRBV2 to TRBJ2-2, with 11 bases identical to TRBD2. The germline V gene has CDR1 SNHLY and CDR2 FYNNEI. The CDR3 contains 18 residues. V shed 10 bases, J shed 3 bases, and the junction held 16 bases outside the gene matches. The CDR3 region has the DNA TGTGCCACCACCGGTCGGCTAGCGGGAGGATCGGACACCGGGGAGCTGTTTTTT. It codes for CATTGRLAGGSDTGELFF.

The gene calls are TRBV9 and TRBJ1-5; tentatively, D is TRBD1 (6 bases). Germline V gene lookup returns CDR1 SGDLS and CDR2 YYNGEE. V was shortened by 0 bases and J by 0 bases, with 7 bases between the two germline ends. CDR3 size: 15 residues. CDR3 DNA: TGTGCCAGCAGCGTAGGCAGGGGTAGCAATCAGCCCCAGCATTTT. Translated, it gives CASSVGRGSNQPQHF.

The genes are TRBV27 and TRBJ2-7, with 8 bases aligning to TRBD2. The CDR3 runs to 14 residues. The V gene's germline CDR1 is MNHEY and CDR2 SMNVEV (reference sequence). Trimming removed 8 bases from V and 5 bases from J; junction bases left unmatched: 11. The CDR3 is CASSNGGVGHEQYF. CDR3 nucleotide sequence: TGTGCCAGCTCAAACGGGGGGGTTGGGCACGAGCAGTACTTC.

The chain recombines TRBV27 with TRBJ1-1; D remains ambiguous. The CDR3 totals 14 residues. From germline, CDR1 is MNHEY and CDR2 SMNVEV (reference sequence). V was pared by 3 bases and J by 5 bases, with 13 bases between. CDR3 protein: CASSFDPRRTEAFF. The CDR3 DNA follows: TGTGCCAGCAGTTTCGACCCCCGGAGAACTGAAGCTTTCTTT.

This clone came up a few times. V gene TRBV7-9 combines with J gene TRBJ2-6; maybe TRBD1 (6 bases). V was shortened by 7 bases and J by 4 bases, with 14 bases between the two germline ends. This CDR3 spans 15 amino acids. Germline V lookup: CDR1 SEHNR, CDR2 FQNEAQ (reference sequence). The CDR3 reads CASTTDSSGANVLTF. The CDR3 DNA reads as TGTGCCAGCACCACGGACAGTTCCGGGGCCAACGTCCTGACTTTC.

This clone was counted a single time. The chain couples TRBV19 to TRBJ2-7; 10 bases fit TRBD1. V gave up 9 bases and J gave up 3 bases; unmatched junction bases: 5. CDR3 length: 13 residues. Looked up from germline, CDR1 is LNHDA and CDR2 is SQIVND (reference sequence). CDR3: CASRQGASYEQYF. As DNA, the CDR3 is TGTGCCAGCCGACAGGGGGCGAGCTACGAGCAGTACTTC.

This chain joins TRBV28 and TRBJ1-5, with TRBD1 identical over 8 bases. The CDR3 covers 15 residues. The junction had 5 bases not matched to a gene; V was cut back by 5 bases and J by 2 bases. The V gene's germline CDR1 is MDHEN and CDR2 SYDVKM. CDR3 in amino acids: CASSRQGLGNQPQHF. CDR3 DNA sequence: TGTGCCAGCAGTCGACAGGGGCTCGGCAATCAGCCCCAGCATTTT.

This clone is large in the sample. The chain couples TRBV5-1 to TRBJ2-2; a possible D gene is TRBD1 (5 bases). Trimming left V 4 bases short and J 6 bases short, with 19 bases between. From germline, CDR1 is SGHRS and CDR2 YFSETQ. The CDR3 consists of 16 residues. As DNA, the CDR3 is TGCGCCAGCAGCCCAACAGGAGTAGGGATCCCCGGGGAGCTGTTTTTT. Translating gives CASSPTGVGIPGELFF.

The V and J genes are TRBV19 and TRBJ2-1; 12 bases match TRBD2. The V and J ends lost 1 base and 9 bases, in that order; junction bases with no gene match: 4. The germline V gene encodes CDR1 LNHDA and CDR2 SQIVND (reference sequence). The CDR3 contains 15 residues. CDR3 DNA sequence: TGTGCCAGTAGTATAGGACTAGCGGGAGCTGGTGAGCAGTTCTTC. It encodes CASSIGLAGAGEQFF.

V is TRBV5-4 and J is TRBJ1-6; 7 positions agree with TRBD1. The CDR3 loop spans 14 amino acids. The germline gives CDR1 SGHNT, CDR2 YYREEE (reference sequence). V dropped 1 base and J dropped 8; count of bases not matched to a gene: 3. The CDR3 here is CASSLFGQDSPLHF. The CDR3 coding sequence is TGTGCCAGCAGCTTGTTTGGACAGGATTCACCCCTCCACTTT.

CDR3 loop: CASSLDRASYEQYF. CDR3 DNA sequence: TGTGCCAGCAGTTTGGACAGGGCCTCCTACGAGCAGTACTTC. V gene TRBV6-6 combines with J gene TRBJ2-7; 8 bases line up with TRBD1. Germline lookup yields CDR1 MNHNY and CDR2 SVGAGI (reference sequence). The CDR3 length is 14 residues. The ends lost 4 bases at V and 0 bases at J; junction bases unmatched: 2.

Concerning this clone: A much larger clonotype is one base distant, so this may be a read error. In the same sample, other DNA sequences code for this CDR3. This chain links TRBV27 with TRBJ2-3; TRBD2 matches at 12 bases. This CDR3 contains 16 residues. Germline V lookup: CDR1 MNHEY, CDR2 SMNVEV (reference sequence). The CDR3 sequence is CASRVLAGGFEDTQYF. The CDR3 DNA reads as TGTGCCAGCAGGGTACTAGCGGGAGGATTTGAAGATACGCAATATTTT.

The V call is TRBV15, the J call TRBJ2-5; unclear D gene. In germline, CDR1 is LNHNV, CDR2 YYDKDF (reference sequence). This CDR3 has 13 amino acids. The germline V and J ends were trimmed by 5 bases and 1 base, with 8 bases remaining between them. The CDR3 nucleotides read TGTGCCACCAGCCTTCGGAGCCAAGAGACCCAGTACTTC. Translated: CATSLRSQETQYF.

The chain uses TRBV5-8 and TRBJ2-7; TRBD2 might be the D (5 bases). The CDR3 consists of 13 residues. Trimming took off 0 bases at V and 6 bases at J, with 10 bases between the two ends. CDR1 SGHTS and CDR2 YDEGEE come from the germline V gene. The DNA for the CDR3 is TGTGCCAGCAGCTTGGGCCGGGATCGCGAGCAGTACTTC. Residues: CASSLGRDREQYF.

V is TRBV14 and J is TRBJ1-1, with no clear D. Germline lookup yields CDR1 SGHDN and CDR2 FVKESK. CDR3 length: 15 amino acids. Deletions cut 1 base from V and 4 bases from J, with 13 bases between. Here the CDR3 reads CASSQAAALLTEAFF. CDR3 sequence (DNA): TGTGCCAGCAGCCAAGCGGCAGCCCTCCTCACTGAAGCTTTCTTT.

The chain carries TRBV4-3 and TRBJ2-6; 11 nucleotides agree with TRBD2. The V and J ends lost 0 bases and 0 bases, in that order; junction bases with no gene match: 7. The germline CDR1 and CDR2 sequences are LGHNA and YSLEER. This CDR3 contains 20 residues. This chain's CDR3 is CASSQDLPSGRFSGANVLTF. The DNA of the CDR3 is TGCGCCAGCAGCCAAGATTTGCCTAGCGGGAGGTTCTCTGGGGCCAACGTCCTGACTTTC.

A note on this clone: The germline gene is not matched at one end of the junction; a read error may be the cause. The J gene is TRBJ1-1, the V gene TRBV2; D unresolved. Per germline, CDR1 SNHLY and CDR2 FYNNEI. The CDR3 has 16 amino acids. The chain's CDR3 is CASSETVSGVNTEALF. Written as DNA, the CDR3 is TGTGCCAGCAGTGAAACTGTAAGCGGGGTGAACACTGAAGCTCTCTTT.

The chain carries TRBV5-1 and TRBJ2-3; 16 bases align to TRBD2. The ends lost 4 bases at V and 6 bases at J; junction bases unmatched: 5. CDR3 length: 16 amino acids. Germline assignment: CDR1 SGHRS and CDR2 YFSETQ. The CDR3 coding sequence is TGCGCCAGCAGCGCGGGACTAGCGGGAGGGGAGGATACGCAGTATTTT. Translated, it gives CASSAGLAGGEDTQYF.

This clone has only one observation. The V and J genes are TRBV29-1 and TRBJ1-3; D is uncertain. CDR1 is SQVTM, CDR2 ANQGSEA, per germline. V was trimmed by 3 bases and J by 0 bases, leaving 9 bases between them. The CDR3 length is 14 residues. The DNA for the CDR3 is TGCAGCGTTGACAGTGAAAGCTCTGGAAACACCATATATTTT. This translates into CSVDSESSGNTIYF.

The chain carries TRBV4-1 and TRBJ1-3; 7 bases agree with TRBD1. This CDR3 contains 16 residues. The V and J ends lost 2 bases and 4 bases, in that order; junction bases with no gene match: 8. Germline CDR1 and CDR2: MGHRA and YSYEKL. The CDR3: CASSQPRQGLGNTIYF. The DNA of the CDR3 is TGCGCCAGCAGCCAACCCAGACAGGGTCTAGGAAACACCATATATTTT.

The chain uses TRBV27 and TRBJ2-7; 7 bases fit TRBD1. The V segment lost 4 bases and the J segment 5 bases; nucleotides outside the gene matches: 8. The CDR3 has 14 amino acids. In germline, CDR1 is MNHEY, CDR2 SMNVEV (reference sequence). The CDR3 loop is CASSSGTAEHEQYF. The CDR3 DNA sequence: TGTGCCAGCAGTTCTGGGACAGCCGAACACGAGCAGTACTTC.